This T cell receptor (beta chain) derives from a study of read filtering for tumor transcriptome and immune sequencing. CDR3 length: 13 residues. Per germline, CDR1 SNHLY and CDR2 FYNNEI. V dropped 6 bases and J dropped 2 bases, with 9 bases sitting between them. The library was built from around 0.4 ug RNA with molecular barcoded adaptors for alpha/delta and beta/gamma chains. TCRdb fed the reads into MiXCR, producing one record per CDR3 protein. The profile shows approximately 93,000 distinct CDR3 sequences, 20% to 25% of them singletons. This sequence was found in a donor aged 40 or over with multiple myeloma. What was sequenced was a population of CD138-negative cells sorted from bone marrow. The gene calls are TRBV2 and TRBJ2-3; the D gene is possibly TRBD1 (6 bases). The DNA for the CDR3 is TGTGCCAGCAGCGGACAGACCACAGATACGCAGTATTTT. It codes for CASSGQTTDTQYF.